One T cell receptor (beta chain) is described in this entry. Method: immunoSEQ multiplex PCR; TCRdb's copy keeps in-frame clones and lacks some. The sample has about 510,000 clones, roughly 79% seen once. Each of the donors was a healthy adult who was HIV-negative and had not had a recent acute infection or vaccination. These data are taken from a study of shared clonotypes between healthy human individuals. The CDR3 extends over 16 amino acids. Germline V CDR1 and CDR2: SGHRS, YFSETQ. V shed 1 base and J shed 3 bases, with 14 bases lying between them. J is TRBJ2-1 and V is TRBV5-1; D gene ambiguous. Sequenced material: PBMCs. The TCR originated in a woman in her 40s in good health. Some clones in this sample may be carry-over from other donors' samples. This CDR3 reads CASSLIFLASYNEQFF. The CDR3 DNA reads as TGCGCCAGCAGCTTGATTTTCCTCGCCAGCTACAATGAGCAGTTCTTC.